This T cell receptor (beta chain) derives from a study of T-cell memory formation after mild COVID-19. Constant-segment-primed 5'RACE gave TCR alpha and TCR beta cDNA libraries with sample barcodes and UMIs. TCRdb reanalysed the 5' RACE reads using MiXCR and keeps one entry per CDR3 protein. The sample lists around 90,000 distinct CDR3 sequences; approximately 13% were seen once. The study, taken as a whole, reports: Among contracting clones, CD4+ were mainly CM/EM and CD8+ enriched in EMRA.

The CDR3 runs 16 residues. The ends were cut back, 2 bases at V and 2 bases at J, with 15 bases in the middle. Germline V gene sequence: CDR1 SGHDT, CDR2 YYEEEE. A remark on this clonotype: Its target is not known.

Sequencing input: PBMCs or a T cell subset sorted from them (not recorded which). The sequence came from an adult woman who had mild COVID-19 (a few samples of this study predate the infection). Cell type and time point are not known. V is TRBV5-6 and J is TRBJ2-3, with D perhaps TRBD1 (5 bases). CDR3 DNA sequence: TGTGCCAGCAGCTTTATGAAAGGGGCGAACACAGATACGCAGTATTTT. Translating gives CASSFMKGANTDTQYF.